Below, 13 T cell receptor beta chains from the same sample are listed, as sequenced in a study of shared clonotypes between healthy human individuals (dated by TCRdb to 2020 to 2022). The library was prepared using the immunoSEQ multiplex PCR assay. Drawn from immuneACCESS, this table holds only the in-frame rearrangements with V and J called that TCRdb kept. Clones are partly lost; checked studies trace under half to an unresolved V gene and leave the rest unexplained. In all, the sample holds a few million clones, and approximately 90% of those were seen once. The ten largest clones capture around 0.35% of the sample. Sequencing input: naive CD4+ T cells from PBMCs. Read against the paper, the sample's cell subset or site label means: CD45RA+ positively selected. These receptors were obtained from a man younger than 35 in good health. Some clones in this sample may be carry-over from other donors' samples.

The genes are TRBV28 and TRBJ2-2; D gene uncertain. The germline V gene has CDR1 MDHEN and CDR2 SYDVKM. V was cut by 6 bases and J by 3 bases, with 14 bases left in between. This CDR3 has 15 residues. This CDR3 is CASSPGDFYTGELFF. CDR3 DNA: TGTGCCAGCAGCCCAGGTGACTTTTACACCGGGGAGCTGTTTTTT.

The chain joins TRBV7-8 to TRBJ2-3, with TRBD2 identical over 11 bases. CDR1 and CDR2 from the germline V gene are SGHVS and FQNEAQ. V lost 6 bases to trimming and J lost 4 bases; unmatched junction nucleotides: 9. The CDR3 consists of 16 residues. This CDR3 is CASSLPTSGIPDTQYF. The CDR3 DNA follows: TGTGCCAGCAGTCTGCCGACTAGCGGGATCCCAGATACGCAGTATTTT. Variable domain in full (rest from reference TRBV7-8 and TRBJ2-3): GAGVSQSPRYKVAKRGQDVALRCDPISGHVSLFWYQQALGQGPEFLTYFQNEAQLDKSGLPSDRFFAERPEGSVSTLKIQRTQQEDSAVYLCASSLPTSGIPDTQYFGPGTRLTVL.

This rearrangement joins TRBV5-8 to TRBJ2-5, with D unresolved. Trimming removed 4 bases at V and 9 bases at J, with 16 bases between. The germline V gene has CDR1 SGHTS and CDR2 YDEGEE. This CDR3 comprises 13 residues. CDR3 nucleotide sequence: TGTGCCAGCAGCCCCTACCCAACGCCGGCCCAGTACTTC. The encoded protein is CASSPYPTPAQYF.

The chain carries TRBV4-3 and TRBJ2-3, with 11 bases that match TRBD2. The V gene end was trimmed by 4 bases and the J gene end by 12 bases; junction bases not matched to a gene: 12. Germline V gene sequence: CDR1 LGHNA, CDR2 YSLEER. The CDR3 totals 15 residues. The DNA of the CDR3 is TGCGCCAGCAGCCTTGATACTAGCGGGAGCCCGCAACAGTATTTT. Protein sequence: CASSLDTSGSPQQYF.

This clone was found once. The chain employs TRBV5-1 and TRBJ2-7; possibly TRBD2 for D (6 bases). The V end was cut by 4 bases, the J end by 3 bases, with 14 bases between. Looked up from germline, CDR1 is SGHRS and CDR2 is YFSETQ. This CDR3 spans 14 amino acids. CDR3 region: CASSHRGGDYEQYF. The CDR3, as DNA: TGCGCCAGCAGCCATCGTGGCGGGGACTACGAGCAGTACTTC.

Comments on this clone: Other DNA sequences of this sample code for an identical CDR3. The genes are TRBV6-5 and TRBJ2-7, with D perhaps matching TRBD2 (5 bases). Deletions cut 1 base from V and 7 bases from J, with 8 bases between. The CDR3 runs 12 residues. CDR1 MNHEY and CDR2 SVGAGI come from the germline V gene. The CDR3 reads CASSYLGGEQYF. The DNA of the CDR3 is TGTGCCAGCAGTTACTTGGGCGGGGAGCAGTACTTC.

The genes are TRBV6-6 and TRBJ1-5; TRBD1 aligns across 7 bases. V dropped 0 bases and J dropped 5; count of bases not matched to a gene: 7. Germline assignment: CDR1 MNHNY and CDR2 SVGAGI (reference sequence). The CDR3 consists of 16 residues. CDR3 DNA sequence: TGTGCCAGCAGTTACTCTGTGACAGGGTTCGATCAGCCCCAGCATTTT. Translation gives CASSYSVTGFDQPQHF.

This clone turned up a few times. The chain uses TRBV4-1 and TRBJ1-5; D ambiguous. Germline V gene data show CDR1 as MGHRA and CDR2 as YSYEKL. The CDR3 contains 14 residues. V was shortened by 2 bases and J by 3 bases, with 8 bases between the two germline ends. The CDR3 protein is CASSQWFVNQPQHF. The CDR3 nucleotides read TGCGCCAGCAGCCAATGGTTCGTCAATCAGCCCCAGCATTTT.

This chain uses TRBV5-1 with TRBJ2-1; TRBD2 is a possible D gene (6 bases). CDR1 and CDR2 (germline): SGHRS, YFSETQ. The CDR3 runs 14 residues. V was shortened by 2 bases and J by 5 bases, with 11 bases between the two germline ends. The CDR3, as DNA: TGCGCCAGCAGCTTACTAGCCCTTAACAATGAGCAGTTCTTC. Its translation is CASSLLALNNEQFF.

V gene TRBV11-2 combines with J gene TRBJ2-1; D is ambiguous. Per germline, CDR1 SGHAT and CDR2 FQNNGV. Trimming pared 1 base from V and 0 bases from J, leaving 10 bases between. CDR3 length equals 16 residues. The CDR3 protein is CASSLGRRLSYNEQFF. CDR3 coding DNA: TGTGCCAGCAGCTTAGGGCGGCGACTCTCCTACAATGAGCAGTTCTTC.

This clone was seen only once. The rearrangement joins TRBV7-3 to TRBJ2-3, with 9 bases aligning to TRBD2. Germline V gene data show CDR1 as SGHTA and CDR2 as FQGTGA. The CDR3 contains 15 residues. With V trimmed by 2 bases and J by 2 bases, 2 bases remained unmatched. The CDR3 protein is CASSLAGGFTDTQYF. CDR3 in DNA: TGTGCCAGCAGCTTAGCGGGAGGGTTCACAGATACGCAGTATTTT.

The chain is built from TRBV13 and TRBJ2-5; D unresolved. The V and J ends lost 5 bases and 5 bases respectively, with 21 bases between them. This CDR3 is built from 16 residues. Germline-derived CDR1 and CDR2 are PRHDT and FYEKMQ (reference sequence). Here the CDR3 reads CASSDYTQIPGETQYF. In DNA form, the CDR3 reads TGTGCCAGCAGCGATTATACCCAGATACCGGGTGAGACCCAGTACTTC.

The chain carries TRBV19 and TRBJ2-1; D call uncertain. V lost 3 bases and J 10 bases, leaving 13 bases between the germline ends. The CDR3 is made up of 13 amino acids. Germline CDR1 and CDR2: LNHDA and SQIVND (reference sequence). The CDR3 DNA is TGTGCCAGTAGTATTCTAGTCCGGCTCGAGCAGTTCTTC. Translated, it gives CASSILVRLEQFF.